Below, 7 T cell receptor beta chains from the same sample are listed, as sequenced in a study of blood T cell repertoires in COVID-19. TCRdb's table, derived via immunoSEQ multiplex PCR, lists solely in-frame clones and lacks some. In the table there are 150,000 or so clones, around 80% of which are singletons. The source material was peripheral blood. The receptors come from a man between 60 and 75 years old with active or convalescent COVID-19.

The V call is TRBV18, the J call TRBJ2-3; the match to TRBD1 covers 7 bases. Per the germline V gene, CDR1 is KGHSH and CDR2 is LQKENI. The V gene end was trimmed by 2 bases and the J gene end by 4 bases; junction bases not matched to a gene: 3. This CDR3 spans 14 amino acids. CDR3 in DNA: TGTGCCAGCTCACCAGTACAGGGGCCAGATACGCAGTATTTT. This gives the protein CASSPVQGPDTQYF.

This clone has a single count. The rearrangement uses TRBV7-3 and TRBJ2-1; 7 bases are a match to TRBD2. Unmatched junction bases numbered 10, after V lost 4 bases and J lost 7 bases. The germline V gene encodes CDR1 SGHTA and CDR2 FQGTGA. The CDR3 runs 15 residues. The CDR3 DNA is TGTGCCAGCAGCTCCCCCGGATCCGGGGGGAATGAGCAGTTCTTC. It yields the protein CASSSPGSGGNEQFF. Complete variable domain (other parts from reference TRBV7-3 and TRBJ2-1): GAGVSQTPSNKVTEKGKYVELRCDPISGHTALYWYRQSLGQGPEFLIYFQGTGAADDSGLPNDRFFAVRPEGSVSTLKIQRTERGDSAVYLCASSSPGSGGNEQFFGPGTRLTVL.

The rearrangement links TRBV5-6 to TRBJ2-7; 8 positions agree with TRBD1. The CDR3 consists of 14 residues. The V segment lost 4 bases and the J segment 4 bases; nucleotides outside the gene matches: 7. CDR1 and CDR2 (germline): SGHDT, YYEEEE. Here the CDR3 DNA reads TGTGCCAGCAGCACACGACAGGGGCGGTACGAGCAGTACTTC. Protein sequence: CASSTRQGRYEQYF.

This chain links TRBV10-3 with TRBJ2-4; 8 bases agree with TRBD1. Germline CDR1 reads ENHRY; CDR2 reads SYGVKD. The CDR3 has 22 residues. Germline trimming cut 7 bases from V and 0 bases from J; bases unmatched to any gene: 26. The CDR3, as DNA: TGTGCCATCACTGATCCCGCCGCTAGACAGGGGCGAAAAAGGGAAGCCAAAAACATTCAGTACTTC. Translating gives CAITDPAARQGRKREAKNIQYF.

The rearrangement links TRBV7-8 to TRBJ1-5; D gene uncertain. CDR3 length equals 16 residues. V gave up 0 bases and J gave up 3 bases, with 12 bases separating them. Germline V gene sequence: CDR1 SGHVS, CDR2 FQNEAQ. DNA of the CDR3: TGTGCCAGCAGCTTAGCGAGCGGGCCCCTCAATCAGCCCCAGCATTTT. The encoded protein is CASSLASGPLNQPQHF.

The CDR3 DNA is TGTGCCAGCAGTTACTCGAGGCTAGCGGGAGATACGCAGTATTTT. Its translation: CASSYSRLAGDTQYF. The chain joins TRBV6-5 to TRBJ2-3; TRBD2 matches at 8 bases. The V gene's germline CDR1 is MNHEY and CDR2 SVGAGI. The ends lost 0 bases at V and 5 bases at J; junction bases unmatched: 4. The CDR3 loop spans 15 amino acids.

This chain joins TRBV29-1 and TRBJ1-2; D not certain. The length of the CDR3 is 14 residues. Germline assignment: CDR1 SQVTM and CDR2 ANQGSEA. V was clipped by 3 bases and J by 5 bases, with 16 bases between them. CDR3 protein: CSVDQAAGIYGYTF. DNA for the CDR3: TGCAGCGTTGACCAGGCAGCGGGTATTTATGGCTACACCTTC.